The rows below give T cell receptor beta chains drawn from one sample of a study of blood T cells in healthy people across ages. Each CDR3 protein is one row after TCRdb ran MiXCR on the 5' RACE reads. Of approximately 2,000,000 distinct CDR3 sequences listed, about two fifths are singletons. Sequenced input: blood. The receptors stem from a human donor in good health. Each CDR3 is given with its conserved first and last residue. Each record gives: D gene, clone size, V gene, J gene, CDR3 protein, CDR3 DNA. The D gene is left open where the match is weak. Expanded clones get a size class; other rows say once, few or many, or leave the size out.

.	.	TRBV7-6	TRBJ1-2	CASSLGFRDGYTF	TGTGCCAGCAGCTTAGGATTCAGGGATGGCTACACCTTC
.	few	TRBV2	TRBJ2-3	CASSESFLQPTDTQYF	TGTGCCAGCAGTGAAAGTTTCCTCCAACCCACAGATACGCAGTATTTT
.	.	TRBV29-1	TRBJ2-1	CSVEEGISSSYNEQFF	TGCAGCGTTGAAGAGGGGATTTCAAGCTCCTACAATGAGCAGTTCTTC
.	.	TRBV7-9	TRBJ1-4	CASSLAPATNEKLFF	TGTGCCAGCAGCTTAGCGCCGGCAACTAATGAAAAACTGTTTTTT
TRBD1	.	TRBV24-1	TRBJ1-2	CATSDSGQGAHGYTF	TGTGCCACCAGTGATTCCGGACAGGGCGCTCATGGCTACACCTTC
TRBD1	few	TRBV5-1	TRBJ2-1	CASSPGTGGSIEQFF	TGCGCCAGCAGTCCCGGGACAGGAGGGTCAATTGAGCAGTTCTTC
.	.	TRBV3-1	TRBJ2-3	CASSPRGASSTDTQYF	TGTGCCAGCAGCCCAAGAGGGGCTTCTAGCACAGATACGCAGTATTTT
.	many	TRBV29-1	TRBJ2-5	CSVEGDRWETQYF	TGCAGCGTTGAGGGAGACAGATGGGAGACCCAGTACTTC
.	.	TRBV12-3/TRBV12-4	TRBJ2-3	CASTFNTDTQYF	TGTGCCAGCACTTTTAACACAGATACGCAGTATTTT
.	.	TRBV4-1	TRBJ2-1	CASSQDHQGGRGEQFF	TGCGCCAGCAGCCAAGATCATCAGGGGGGGCGAGGTGAGCAGTTCTTC
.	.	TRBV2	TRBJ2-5	CASSERASWETQYF	TGTGCCAGCAGTGAAAGGGCTAGCTGGGAGACCCAGTACTTC
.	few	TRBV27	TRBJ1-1	CASSHVWGSLNTEAFF	TGTGCCAGCAGTCATGTGTGGGGAAGCCTGAACACTGAAGCTTTCTTT
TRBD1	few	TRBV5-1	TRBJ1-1	CASSLATSQGVAEAFF	TGCGCCAGCAGCTTGGCCACTTCCCAGGGGGTGGCTGAAGCTTTCTTT
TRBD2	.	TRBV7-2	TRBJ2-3	CASSVGSSSGGGSLDTQYF	TGTGCCAGCAGCGTAGGGTCCTCTAGCGGGGGGGGGTCACTCGATACGCAGTATTTT
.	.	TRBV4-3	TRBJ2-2	CASSQDRNRAGELFF	TGCGCCAGCAGCCAAGACCGAAACAGGGCCGGGGAGCTGTTTTTT
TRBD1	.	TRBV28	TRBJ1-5	CASSFWTGAYQPQHF	TGTGCCAGCAGTTTTTGGACAGGGGCATATCAGCCCCAGCATTTT
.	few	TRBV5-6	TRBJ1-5	CASSPLWGNQPQHF	TGTGCCAGCAGCCCCCTGTGGGGGAATCAGCCCCAGCATTTT
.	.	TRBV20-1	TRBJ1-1	CSASTSNTEAFF	TGCAGTGCTAGTACATCGAACACTGAAGCTTTCTTT
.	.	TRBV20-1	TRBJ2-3	CSARSSYTDTQYF	TGCAGTGCTAGATCTAGCTACACAGATACGCAGTATTTT
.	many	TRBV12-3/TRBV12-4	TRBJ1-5	CASSLLEGQPQHF	TGTGCCAGCAGTTTACTAGAGGGGCAGCCCCAGCATTTT
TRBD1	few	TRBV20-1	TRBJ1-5	CSARRSSGGAGQPQHF	TGCAGTGCTAGGCGATCCTCAGGGGGCGCGGGACAGCCCCAGCATTTT
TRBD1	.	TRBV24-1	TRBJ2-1	CATSGSRDRPYNEQFF	TGTGCCACCAGTGGTTCCCGGGACAGACCCTACAATGAGCAGTTCTTC
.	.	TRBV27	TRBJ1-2	CASSLQDRDGYTF	TGTGCCAGCAGTTTGCAGGACCGCGATGGCTACACCTTC
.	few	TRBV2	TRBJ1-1	CASSGGQATLNTEAFF	TGTGCCAGCAGTGGTGGGCAGGCGACCTTGAACACTGAAGCTTTCTTT
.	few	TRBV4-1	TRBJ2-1	CASSQDRGAHYNEQFF	TGCGCCAGCAGCCAAGATAGGGGGGCCCATTACAATGAGCAGTTCTTC
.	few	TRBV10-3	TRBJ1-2	CAIKSDGHHGYTF	TGTGCCATCAAGTCTGACGGACACCATGGCTACACCTTC
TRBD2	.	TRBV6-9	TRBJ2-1	CASSYRTGGHFRSISYNEQFF	TGTGCCAGCAGTTATCGGACGGGGGGGCATTTTAGGAGCATCTCCTACAATGAGCAGTTCTTC
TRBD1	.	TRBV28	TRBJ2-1	CASTGTGNYNEQFF	TGTGCCAGCACCGGGACAGGGAACTACAATGAGCAGTTCTTC
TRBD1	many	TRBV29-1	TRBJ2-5	CSVLGDSLGQYF	TGCAGCGTTCTGGGGGACAGCTTGGGACAGTACTTC
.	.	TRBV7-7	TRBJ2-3	CASSPQPTGSTQYF	TGTGCTAGCAGCCCCCAGCCTACAGGGAGCACGCAGTATTTT
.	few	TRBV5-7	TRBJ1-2	CASSSRKREANYGYTF	TGTGCCAGCAGCTCAAGGAAAAGGGAGGCTAACTATGGCTACACCTTC
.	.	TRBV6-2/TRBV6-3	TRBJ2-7	CASSYGEIAGEQYF	TGTGCCAGCAGTTACGGCGAGATCGCGGGCGAGCAGTACTTC
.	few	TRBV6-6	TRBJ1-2	CASSYLGLGNYGYTF	TGTGCCAGCAGTTACCTCGGTCTGGGGAACTATGGCTACACCTTC
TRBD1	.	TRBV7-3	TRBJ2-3	CASSLTATGQGRTDTQYF	TGTGCCAGCAGCTTAACGGCGACCGGACAGGGCCGGACAGATACGCAGTATTTT
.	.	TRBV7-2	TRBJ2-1	CASSLGPHRNEQFF	TGTGCCAGCAGCTTGGGACCCCACCGCAATGAGCAGTTCTTC
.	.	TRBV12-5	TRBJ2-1	CASGLRVYSEQFF	TGTGCTAGCGGTTTGAGGGTTTATAGTGAGCAGTTCTTC
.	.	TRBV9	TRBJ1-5	CASSVDPRQPQHF	TGTGCCAGCAGCGTAGACCCCCGTCAGCCCCAGCATTTT